This T cell receptor beta chain was profiled in a study of blood T cell repertoires in COVID-19. About the research overall: T cells, B-cell-depleted T cells, or PBMCs provided the cDNA or gDNA that served as material.

Individuals drawn from under 30 US areas were about 18 to 90 years old. Two negative PCRs, clearance, or symptom resolution were required of recovered Cohort 3 donors. Libraries were prepared by immunoSEQ multiplex PCR; TCRdb keeps only in-frame clonotypes and omits some of them. The sample shows 190,000 or so clones, about 90% of them seen only once. The CDR3 has 14 residues. Germline values: CDR1 LNHDA, CDR2 SQIVND (reference sequence). The junction had 7 bases not matched to a gene; V was cut back by 5 bases and J by 5 bases. The sequence derives from a woman in her twenties or thirties who had recovered from COVID-19. The chain combines TRBV19 with TRBJ2-7; 9 bases align to TRBD1. Sequencing was carried out using PBMCs or T cells enriched from blood (not recorded which). The DNA of the CDR3 is TGTGCCAGTAGTTTGACAGGGGGGATCCACGAGCAGTACTTC. Translating gives CASSLTGGIHEQYF.